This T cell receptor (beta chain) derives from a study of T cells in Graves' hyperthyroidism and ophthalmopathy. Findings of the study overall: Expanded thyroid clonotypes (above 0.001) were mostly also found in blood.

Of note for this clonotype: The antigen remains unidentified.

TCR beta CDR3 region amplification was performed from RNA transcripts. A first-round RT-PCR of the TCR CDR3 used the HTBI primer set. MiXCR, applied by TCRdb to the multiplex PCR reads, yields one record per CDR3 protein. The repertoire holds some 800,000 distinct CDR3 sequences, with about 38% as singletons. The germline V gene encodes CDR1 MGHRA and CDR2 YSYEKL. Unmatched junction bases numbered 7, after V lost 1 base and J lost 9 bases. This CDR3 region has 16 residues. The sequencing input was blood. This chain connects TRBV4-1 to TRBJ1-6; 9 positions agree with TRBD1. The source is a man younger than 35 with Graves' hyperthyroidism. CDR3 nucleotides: TGCGCCAGCAGCCAAGTAGGTGGGACAGGGTTTTCACCCCTCCACTTT. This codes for CASSQVGGTGFSPLHF.